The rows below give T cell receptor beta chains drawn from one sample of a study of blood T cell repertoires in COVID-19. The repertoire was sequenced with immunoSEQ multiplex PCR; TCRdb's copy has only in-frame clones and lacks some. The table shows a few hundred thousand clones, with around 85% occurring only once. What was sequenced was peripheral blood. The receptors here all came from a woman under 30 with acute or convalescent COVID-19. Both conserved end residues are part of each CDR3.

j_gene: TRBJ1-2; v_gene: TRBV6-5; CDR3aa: CASTSGGNYGYTF
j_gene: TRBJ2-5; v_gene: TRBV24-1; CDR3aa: CATSDPTSRETQYF
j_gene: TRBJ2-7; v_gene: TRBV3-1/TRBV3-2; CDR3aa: CASSLPGTPTYEQYF
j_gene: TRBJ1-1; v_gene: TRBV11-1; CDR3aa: CASSLAPTGGLTEAFF
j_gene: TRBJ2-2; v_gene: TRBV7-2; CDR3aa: CASSLVRGGTGELFF
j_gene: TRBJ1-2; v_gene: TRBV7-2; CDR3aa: CASSLAARNYGYTF
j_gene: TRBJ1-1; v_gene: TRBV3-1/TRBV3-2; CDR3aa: CASSQEVGRNTEAFF
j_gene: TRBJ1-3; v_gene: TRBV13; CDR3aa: CAASKNRGRTGNTIYF
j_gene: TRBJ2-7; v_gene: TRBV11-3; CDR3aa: CASSLGTSGSYEQYF
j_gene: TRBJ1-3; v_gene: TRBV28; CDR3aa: CASSFGTGSGNTIYF
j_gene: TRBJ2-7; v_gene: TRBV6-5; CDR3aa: CASSLTSGPYEQYF
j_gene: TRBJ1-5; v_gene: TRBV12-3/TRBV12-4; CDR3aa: CACRERQEPQHF
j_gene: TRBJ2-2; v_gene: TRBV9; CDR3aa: CASSATFSTGELFF
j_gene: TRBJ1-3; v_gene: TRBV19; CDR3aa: CASSMGSSGNTIYF
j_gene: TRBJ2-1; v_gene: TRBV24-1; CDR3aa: CATSESHNEQFF
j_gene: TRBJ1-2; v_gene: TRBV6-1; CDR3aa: CASSEGGGPYGYTF
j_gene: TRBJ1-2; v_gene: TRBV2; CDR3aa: CASTWTEEGYTF
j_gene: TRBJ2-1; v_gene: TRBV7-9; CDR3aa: CASSLMAGPEGEQFF